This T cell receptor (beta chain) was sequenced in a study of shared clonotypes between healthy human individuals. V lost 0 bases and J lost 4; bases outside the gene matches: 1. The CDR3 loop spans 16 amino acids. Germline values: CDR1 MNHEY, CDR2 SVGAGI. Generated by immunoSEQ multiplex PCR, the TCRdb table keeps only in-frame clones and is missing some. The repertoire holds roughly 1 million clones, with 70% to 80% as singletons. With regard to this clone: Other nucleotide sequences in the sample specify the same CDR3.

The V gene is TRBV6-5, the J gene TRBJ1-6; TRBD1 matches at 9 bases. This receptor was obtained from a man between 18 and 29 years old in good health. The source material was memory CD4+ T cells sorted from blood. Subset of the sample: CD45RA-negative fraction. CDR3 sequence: CASSYSGQGYNSPLHF. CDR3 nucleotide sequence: TGTGCCAGCAGTTACTCGGGACAGGGTTATAATTCACCCCTCCACTTT.